This passage covers 23 T cell receptor beta chains from one sample sequenced in a study of molecular identifiers for immune sequencing clone quantification. Each CDR3 protein gets one entry after TCRdb re-called the PCR reads with MiXCR. The table records nearly 55,000 distinct CDR3 sequences, roughly a third of them present only once. Material: naive CD8+ T cells from blood, with Jurkat cell RNA spiked in. Subset of the sample: FACS-sorted CD8+CD4-CCR7+CD45RA+ naive T cells. These receptors were collected from a human donor in good health. Some libraries in this study had Jurkat cell RNA spiked in.

This clonotype came up many times. CDR3 sequence: CASSDQFGPQSTDTQYF. CDR3 coding DNA: TGTGCCAGCAGTGACCAGTTCGGGCCGCAAAGCACAGATACGCAGTATTTT. The chain recombines TRBV2 with TRBJ2-3; D is undetermined. The V end was cut by 3 bases, the J end by 0 bases, with 16 bases between. CDR1 and CDR2 (germline): SNHLY, FYNNEI. This CDR3 is 17 amino acids long. The full variable domain, with the rest looked up from reference TRBV2 and TRBJ2-3, is EPEVTQTPSHQVTQMGQEVILRCVPISNHLYFYWYRQILGQKVEFLVSFYNNEISEKSEIFDDQFSVERPDGSNFTLKIRSTKLEDSAMYFCASSDQFGPQSTDTQYFGPGTRLTVL.

The CDR3 nucleotides are TGTGCCAGCAGTTTAATCCCAGGGAGCTCCTACAATGAGCAGTTCTTC. Protein: CASSLIPGSSYNEQFF. The rearrangement uses TRBV27 and TRBJ2-1; D is tentatively TRBD1 or TRBD2 (5 bases each). CDR1 is MNHEY and CDR2 is SMNVEV in the germline V gene (reference sequence). Trimming left V 2 bases short and J 0 bases short, with 11 bases between. The CDR3 covers 16 residues.

This clonotype turned up a few times. The CDR3 DNA is TGCAGGGGGACCGATTATGGCTACACCTTC. This gives the protein CRGTDYGYTF. The chain couples TRBV20-1 to TRBJ1-2, with D possibly matching TRBD1 (5 bases). Germline assignment: CDR1 DFQATT and CDR2 SNEGSKA (reference sequence). The CDR3 is 10 amino acids.

As to this clonotype: The junction shows a germline mismatch at one end, possibly a read error. This chain connects TRBV19 to TRBJ2-1, with D perhaps being TRBD1 or TRBD2 (5 bases each). CDR1 and CDR2 from the germline V gene are LNHDA and SQIVND (reference sequence). This CDR3 spans 13 amino acids. The CDR3 DNA reads TGTGCCGGTAGTAACGGGGCGTACGATGAGCAGTTCTTC. Protein sequence: CAGSNGAYDEQFF.

Remarks on this clonotype: At one of its ends the junction is not consistent with the germline gene, which may arise from a read error. The chain employs TRBV7-8 and TRBJ2-1; 10 positions agree with TRBD2. CDR3 length: 16 residues. CDR1 is SGHVS, CDR2 FQNEAQ, per germline. As DNA, the CDR3 is TGTGCCAGCAGCTTAACCCGACTAGCGGGCTACAATGAGCGGTTCTTC. Encoded protein: CASSLTRLAGYNERFF.

This clonotype was recorded many times. J is TRBJ2-7 and V is TRBV5-8; D is possibly TRBD2 (5 bases). The CDR3 contains 14 residues. Trimming took 1 base from V and 7 from J, leaving 15 bases between them. In germline, CDR1 is SGHTS, CDR2 YDEGEE. The CDR3 reads CASSLWTPGGEQYF. CDR3 DNA: TGTGCCAGCAGCTTGTGGACCCCCGGAGGTGAGCAGTACTTC. The whole variable domain, filled in from reference TRBV5-8 and TRBJ2-7, reads EAGVTQSPTHLIKTRGQQATLRCSPISGHTSVYWYQQALGLGLQFLLWYDEGEERNRGNFPPRFSGRQFPNYSSELNVNALELEDSALYLCASSLWTPGGEQYFGPGTRLTVT.

A word on this clonotype: A clone one base away is much larger, so this may be a read error. The chain recombines TRBV7-9 with TRBJ2-2; TRBD1 aligns across 9 bases. CDR1 is SEHNR, CDR2 FQNEAQ, per germline (reference sequence). The CDR3 contains 17 residues. CDR3 nucleotides: TGTGCCAGCAGCTTACTCCCGGGACAGGGTCGTACCGGGGAGCTGGTTTTT. Protein: CASSLLPGQGRTGELVF. Variable domain in full (rest from reference TRBV7-9 and TRBJ2-2): DTGVSQNPRHKITKRGQNVTFRCDPISEHNRLYWYRQTLGQGPEFLTYFQNEAQLEKSRLLSDRFSAERPKGSFSTLEIQRTEQGDSAMYLCASSLLPGQGRTGELVFGEGSRLTVL.

In its sample, this clonotype was seen many times. The chain uses TRBV2 and TRBJ2-1; a weak D match, TRBD2 (6 bases). The CDR3 consists of 13 residues. CDR1 SNHLY and CDR2 FYNNEI come from the germline V gene. V shed 3 bases and J shed 3 bases, with 6 bases lying between them. The DNA for the CDR3 is TGTGCCAGCAGTGAGGGACTCTACAATGAGCAGTTCTTC. It translates to CASSEGLYNEQFF.

This clonotype was found many times. The rearrangement links TRBV28 to TRBJ1-5; no clear D gene. The germline V and J ends were trimmed by 6 bases and 4 bases, with 10 bases remaining between them. Germline loops: CDR1 MDHEN, CDR2 SYDVKM. The CDR3 spans 13 residues. The CDR3 sequence is CASSPRGNQPQHF. DNA of the CDR3: TGTGCCAGCAGCCCCCGGGGTAATCAGCCCCAGCATTTT.

In its sample, this clonotype was seen a few times. The chain couples TRBV12-3 or TRBV12-4 to TRBJ1-1; no firm D call. V gave up 1 base and J gave up 1 base, with 10 bases separating them. The CDR3 is made up of 15 amino acids. The CDR3 region has the DNA TGTGCCAGCAGTTTAGGTGGGTCCGGGAACACTGAAGCTTTCTTT. Protein sequence: CASSLGGSGNTEAFF.

This clonotype was observed at least ten times. This chain links TRBV5-1 with TRBJ2-3; 12 bases fit TRBD2. This CDR3 is built from 17 residues. Germline V gives CDR1 SGHRS, CDR2 YFSETQ. V lost 9 bases to trimming and J lost 1 base; unmatched junction nucleotides: 12. CDR3 sequence reads: CAISQTSGSSRTDTQYF. The CDR3 DNA reads TGCGCCATAAGTCAGACTAGCGGGAGTTCGCGCACAGATACGCAGTATTTT.

This clonotype appeared many times. V usage is TRBV5-6 and J usage is TRBJ2-7, with TRBD1 identical over 9 bases. V lost 0 bases, J lost 2 bases, and 0 bases stayed unmatched. CDR3 size: 14 residues. Germline CDR1 is SGHDT and CDR2 is YYEEEE. In DNA form, the CDR3 reads TGTGCCAGCAGCTTGGGGACAGGGGCCTACGAGCAGTACTTC. Translating it yields CASSLGTGAYEQYF. Looking up the rest from reference TRBV5-6 and TRBJ2-7 gives the full variable domain: DAGVTQSPTHLIKTRGQQVTLRCSPKSGHDTVSWYQQALGQGPQFIFQYYEEEERQRGNFPDRFSGHQFPNYSSELNVNALLLGDSALYLCASSLGTGAYEQYFGPGTRLTVT.

As to this clonotype: This clone may be a read error of a much larger clone one base away. V usage is TRBV7-9 and J usage is TRBJ2-7, with TRBD1 matching 10 bases. CDR1 SEHNR and CDR2 FQNEAQ come from the germline V gene (reference sequence). CDR3 length: 15 residues. The CDR3 sequence is CASSSPGQGSYVQYF. DNA for the CDR3: TGTGCCAGCAGCTCCCCGGGACAGGGGTCCTACGTGCAGTACTTC. The full variable domain, completed using reference TRBV7-9 and TRBJ2-7, is DTGVSQNPRHKITKRGQNVTFRCDPISEHNRLYWYRQTLGQGPEFLTYFQNEAQLEKSRLLSDRFSAERPKGSFSTLEIQRTEQGDSAMYLCASSSPGQGSYVQYFGPGTRLTVT.

About this clonotype itself: A read error may explain this, as a much larger clone is one base away. This chain connects TRBV7-9 to TRBJ2-2; D remains unclear. This CDR3 region has 15 residues. The germline CDR1 and CDR2 sequences are SEHNR and FQNEAQ (reference sequence). The CDR3 loop is CASSLASSNTWELFF. The CDR3 DNA follows: TGTGCCAGCAGCTTAGCATCGTCTAACACCTGGGAGCTGTTTTTT.

As regards this clonotype: Germline is not matched at one junction end, which may reflect a read error. The chain is built from TRBV27 and TRBJ2-5; TRBD1 might be the D (6 bases). The V gene's germline CDR1 is MNHEY and CDR2 SMNVEV (reference sequence). This CDR3 is 15 amino acids long. CDR3 region: CASRPLGQSQEIQYF. DNA of the CDR3: TGTGCCAGCAGGCCCCTCGGACAGTCTCAAGAGATCCAGTACTTC.

This clonotype has only a few counts. The V call is TRBV19, the J call TRBJ2-1, with TRBD2 matching over 11 bases. The length of the CDR3 is 15 residues. Germline-derived CDR1 and CDR2 are LNHDA and SQIVND (reference sequence). The V segment lost 3 bases and the J segment 3 bases; nucleotides outside the gene matches: 1. Here the CDR3 reads CASSMTSGIYNEQFF. The CDR3 nucleotides are TGTGCCAGTAGTATGACTAGCGGGATCTACAATGAGCAGTTCTTC.

As for this clonotype: The conserved phenylalanine or tryptophan normally closing the CDR3 is absent here, so this likely arose from a read error. The V gene is TRBV28, the J gene TRBJ2-3; the match to TRBD1 covers 9 bases. This CDR3 is 21 amino acids long. V gave up 7 bases and J gave up 4 bases; unmatched junction bases: 27. The germline CDR1 and CDR2 sequences are MDHEN and SYDVKM. This CDR3 is CASIGTGYPYSNAYSSDTQYL. CDR3 DNA sequence: TGTGCCAGCATCGGGACAGGGTACCCCTATAGCAACGCCTATAGCTCAGATACGCAGTATCTT.

This clonotype was counted a few times. The V and J genes are TRBV27 and TRBJ2-7; 9 bases are a match to TRBD2. After removal of 5 bases from V and 6 bases from J, the junction contained 5 bases not matched to a gene. Germline lookup yields CDR1 MNHEY and CDR2 SMNVEV (reference sequence). The CDR3 covers 13 residues. CDR3 sequence (DNA): TGTGCCAGCAGTGAGGGACTAGCTGGCGAGCAGTACTTC. It yields the protein CASSEGLAGEQYF.

V gene TRBV14 combines with J gene TRBJ2-5; D possibly corresponds to TRBD1 (6 bases). The germline V gene has CDR1 SGHDN and CDR2 FVKESK. The CDR3 loop spans 13 amino acids. The germline V and J ends were trimmed by 2 bases and 4 bases, with 8 bases remaining between them. DNA of the CDR3: TGTGCCAGCAGCCAATGGGGGCGAGAGACCCAGTACTTC. Its protein product is CASSQWGRETQYF.

This sequence joins TRBV28 and TRBJ1-4; no definite D call. In germline, CDR1 is MDHEN, CDR2 SYDVKM. This CDR3 contains 16 residues. V was cut by 3 bases and J by 8 bases, with 19 bases left in between. CDR3 sequence reads: CASSLWGGQVGEKLFF. CDR3 sequence (DNA): TGTGCCAGCAGTTTGTGGGGTGGCCAGGTTGGCGAAAAACTGTTTTTT.

The chain uses TRBV12-5 and TRBJ2-1; D ambiguous. CDR3 length: 13 residues. CDR1 and CDR2 (germline): LGHNT, FRNRAP. V lost 0 bases, J lost 3 bases, and 3 bases lay in between. This chain's CDR3 is CASGLVGYNEQFF. CDR3 nucleotide sequence: TGTGCTAGTGGTTTGGTCGGCTACAATGAGCAGTTCTTC. The whole variable domain, remainder taken from reference TRBV12-5 and TRBJ2-1, is DARVTQTPRHKVTEMGQEVTMRCQPILGHNTVFWYRQTMMQGLELLAYFRNRAPLDDSGMPKDRFSAEMPDATLATLKIQPSEPRDSAVYFCASGLVGYNEQFFGPGTRLTVL.

This clonotype was found many times. The gene calls are TRBV29-1 and TRBJ2-3; possibly TRBD1 or TRBD2 for D (5 bases each). This CDR3 has 13 amino acids. Per germline, CDR1 SQVTM and CDR2 ANQGSEA. CDR3 nucleotides: TGCGCCGGGGCAAGCCCCAACACAGATACGCAGTATTTT. This gives the protein CAGASPNTDTQYF.

The V call is TRBV28, the J call TRBJ1-5; tentative D call: TRBD1 (5 bases). CDR1 and CDR2 (germline): MDHEN, SYDVKM. V was clipped by 5 bases and J by 7 bases, with 15 bases between them. The CDR3 runs 14 residues. CDR3 sequence reads: CASSRVQDGQPQHF. The CDR3 nucleotides read TGTGCCAGCAGTCGTGTACAGGACGGGCAGCCCCAGCATTTT.